This T cell receptor beta chain appears in the sequencing data of a study of OX40 agonist ivuxolimab in advanced cancers. The study's findings and limits: Clonal expansion by week 6 occurred in CD4+ and CD8+ blood T cells (at 0.1 to 3.0 mg/kg). In the expanded peripheral T cells, antigen specificity was never determined.

The table came from immunoSEQ multiplex PCR; TCRdb's copy has only in-frame clones and leaves some out. The repertoire holds about 77,000 clones, over 85% seen once, with 4.5% to 5% in the top ten. As regards this clone: What it binds is unknown.

Excluded were patients having autoimmune disease history or systemic immunosuppression. Researchers took blood at baseline, on cycle 4 day 1, and on cycle 7 day 1. Germline V lookup: CDR1 MNHNS, CDR2 SASEGT. The V gene lost 7 bases and the J gene lost 10 bases, with 17 bases spanning the gap. This CDR3 is 13 amino acids long. Material: CD4+ or CD8+ T cells sorted from blood, obtained in a trial of the OX40 agonist ivuxolimab. V gene TRBV6-1 combines with J gene TRBJ2-1; D is unclear. The sequence derives from an adult with an advanced solid tumor such as melanoma, head and neck, liver or kidney cancer. CDR3 in amino acids: CASMFLDPREQFF. Written as DNA, the CDR3 is TGTGCCAGCATGTTTTTAGACCCGCGGGAGCAGTTCTTC.